The 27 T cell receptor beta chains below were found in one sample sequenced in a study of blood T cell repertoires in COVID-19. The data were produced by immunoSEQ multiplex PCR, yet TCRdb's version contains in-frame clones alone and is incomplete. The sample includes roughly 330,000 clones, around 87% of them seen just once. Source material: peripheral blood. These receptors were taken from a woman in her 50s with active or convalescent COVID-19.

This clone was seen a single time. This chain links TRBV30 with TRBJ1-4; D is perhaps TRBD1 (6 bases). Germline CDR1 and CDR2: GTSNPN and SVGIG (reference sequence). V shed 1 base and J shed 5 bases, with 11 bases lying between them. This CDR3 is built from 14 residues. Here the CDR3 DNA reads TGTGCCTGGAGTGCAAGACAGGCGAATGAAAAACTGTTTTTT. It codes for CAWSARQANEKLFF.

This sequence joins TRBV19 and TRBJ1-2, with 7 bases that match TRBD1. V was clipped by 5 bases and J by 9 bases; unmatched bases: 9. The CDR3 totals 13 residues. Germline V gene sequence: CDR1 LNHDA, CDR2 SQIVND (reference sequence). CDR3 amino acids: CASSLGQRSRYTF. The CDR3 DNA follows: TGTGCCAGTAGTTTGGGACAGAGGTCTCGCTACACCTTC.

This clone was counted only a few times. The J gene is TRBJ2-7, the V gene TRBV18; D might be TRBD2 (5 bases). V was cut by 6 bases and J by 5 bases, with 17 bases left in between. The CDR3 is made up of 14 amino acids. Germline V gene lookup returns CDR1 KGHSH and CDR2 LQKENI. The CDR3: CASSPWKGSNEQYF. The DNA of the CDR3 is TGTGCCAGCTCGCCCTGGAAAGGGAGCAACGAGCAGTACTTC.

This clone was recorded only once. The chain uses TRBV5-1 and TRBJ1-5; the D gene is possibly TRBD1 (5 bases). Germline V gene lookup returns CDR1 SGHRS and CDR2 YFSETQ. V was shortened by 4 bases and J by 4 bases, with 15 bases between the two germline ends. The CDR3 runs to 15 residues. The chain's CDR3 is CASSRGAGPNQPQHF. In DNA form, the CDR3 reads TGCGCCAGCAGCCGCGGGGCAGGCCCTAATCAGCCCCAGCATTTT.

The sample holds one count of this clone. The chain employs TRBV28 and TRBJ1-2; maybe TRBD1 (6 bases). Per germline, CDR1 MDHEN and CDR2 SYDVKM. V shed 5 bases and J shed 4 bases, with 11 bases lying between them. CDR3 size: 13 residues. CDR3 protein: CASSEQGFYGYTF. In DNA, the CDR3 is TGTGCCAGCAGTGAACAGGGTTTCTATGGCTACACCTTC.

The chain carries TRBV18 and TRBJ2-1; D gene unclear. Germline values: CDR1 KGHSH, CDR2 LQKENI. CDR3 size: 11 residues. Trimming left V 3 bases short and J 7 bases short, with 4 bases between. CDR3 amino acids: CASSPANEQFF. The CDR3 DNA reads as TGTGCCAGCTCACCGGCAAATGAGCAGTTCTTC.

This clone was found a few times. For the CDR3, the DNA is TGTGCCAGCAGTTACTCCGGGAGTAACAGCTACAATGAGCAGTTCTTC. Its protein is CASSYSGSNSYNEQFF. V gene TRBV6-5 combines with J gene TRBJ2-1, with D possibly TRBD2 on 6 matching bases. Trimming left V 0 bases short and J 3 bases short, with 12 bases between. In germline, CDR1 is MNHEY, CDR2 SVGAGI. The CDR3 runs 16 residues.

This clone turned up a few times. The genes are TRBV7-3 and TRBJ1-4; 9 nucleotides match TRBD1. Germline trimming cut 2 bases from V and 5 bases from J; bases unmatched to any gene: 0. Germline V gene data show CDR1 as SGHTA and CDR2 as FQGTGA. The CDR3 has 14 residues. CDR3 amino acids: CASSLGTGNEKLFF. The DNA of the CDR3 is TGTGCCAGCAGCTTAGGGACAGGGAATGAAAAACTGTTTTTT.

The rearrangement uses TRBV24-1 and TRBJ2-1; D unresolved. Germline V lookup: CDR1 KGHDR, CDR2 SFDVKD. Trimming took off 4 bases at V and 0 bases at J, with 12 bases between the two ends. This CDR3 is built from 16 residues. The CDR3 loop reads CATSDQEASSYNEQFF. CDR3 bases: TGTGCCACCAGTGACCAAGAGGCTAGCTCCTACAATGAGCAGTTCTTC.

The J gene is TRBJ2-1, the V gene TRBV3-1 (or the pseudogene TRBV3-2); 13 bases fit TRBD2. The germline V gene has CDR1 LGHDT and CDR2 YNNKEL (reference sequence). V gave up 4 bases and J gave up 4 bases; unmatched junction bases: 10. CDR3 length: 18 residues. CDR3 residues: CASSPWTSGSKGYNEQFF. The CDR3 DNA follows: TGTGCCAGCAGCCCCTGGACTAGCGGGAGTAAGGGTTACAATGAGCAGTTCTTC.

V and J are TRBV29-1 and TRBJ2-3; TRBD2 might be the D (7 bases). In germline, CDR1 is SQVTM, CDR2 ANQGSEA. The ends were cut back, 8 bases at V and 3 bases at J, with 15 bases in the middle. This CDR3 contains 13 residues. CDR3 sequence: CSLGKGGTDTQYF. The CDR3 DNA sequence: TGCAGCCTTGGGAAGGGGGGGACAGATACGCAGTATTTT.

The genes are TRBV30 and TRBJ2-7; D is unclear. The CDR3 spans 12 residues. V was pared by 2 bases and J by 0 bases, with 5 bases between. Germline V gene sequence: CDR1 GTSNPN, CDR2 SVGIG (reference sequence). CDR3 loop: CAWSSSSYEQYF. In nucleotides, the CDR3 is TGTGCCTGGAGTTCTAGCTCCTACGAGCAGTACTTC. The full variable domain, its missing parts supplied by reference TRBV30 and TRBJ2-7, is SQTIHQWPATLVQPVGSPLSLECTVEGTSNPNLYWYRQAAGRGLQLLFYSVGIGQISSEVPQNLSASRPQDRQFILSSKKLLLSDSGFYLCAWSSSSYEQYFGPGTRLTVT.

V and J are TRBV5-1 and TRBJ1-2, with 7 bases fitting TRBD1. The CDR3 is made up of 14 amino acids. Germline V gene sequence: CDR1 SGHRS, CDR2 YFSETQ. J lost 2 bases, V lost 3 bases, and 4 bases had no gene match. CDR3 sequence (DNA): TGCGCCAGCAGCTCGACAGGGCTCAACTATGGCTACACCTTC. Translated: CASSSTGLNYGYTF.

The chain recombines TRBV6-2 or TRBV6-3 with TRBJ2-5; D possibly corresponds to TRBD2 (6 bases). Germline-derived CDR1 and CDR2 are MNHEY and SVGEGT. CDR3 length: 15 residues. Trimming took off 5 bases at V and 0 bases at J, with 13 bases between the two ends. Here the CDR3 reads CASSAGRPYQETQYF. CDR3 DNA: TGTGCCAGCAGTGCGGGGAGACCGTACCAAGAGACCCAGTACTTC.

The CDR3 nucleotides read TGTGCCAGCAGCCCACTGACTAGCGGGGCATACAATGAGCAGTTCTTC. Protein product: CASSPLTSGAYNEQFF. This chain uses TRBV7-2 with TRBJ2-1; TRBD2 agrees at 11 bases. Trimming cost V 5 bases and J 4 bases; bases outside gene matches: 7. CDR3 length: 16 amino acids. Per the germline V gene, CDR1 is SGHTA and CDR2 is FQGNSA.

The V and J genes are TRBV4-1 and TRBJ2-1, with 14 bases that match TRBD2. The CDR3 spans 17 residues. The J segment lost 6 bases and the V segment lost 4 bases, leaving 8 bases of the junction unmatched. From germline, CDR1 is MGHRA and CDR2 YSYEKL. The CDR3 DNA is TGCGCCAGCAGCCGACTAGCGGGGGGGCCTGCTCGCAATGAGCAGTTCTTC. Protein product: CASSRLAGGPARNEQFF.

This sequence joins TRBV29-1 and TRBJ1-2, with TRBD1 matching 9 bases. This CDR3 has 14 residues. After removal of 3 bases from V and 7 bases from J, the junction contained 9 bases not matched to a gene. Looked up from germline, CDR1 is SQVTM and CDR2 is ANQGSEA. The CDR3 DNA sequence: TGCAGCGTTGAGGGCGGACAGGGGTTAGGTGGCTACACCTTC. Its protein product is CSVEGGQGLGGYTF. The complete variable domain, with remaining parts taken from reference TRBV29-1 and TRBJ1-2, reads SAVISQKPSRDICQRGTSLTIQCQVDSQVTMMFWYRQQPGQSLTLIATANQGSEATYESGFVIDKFPISRPNLTFSTLTVSNMSPEDSSIYLCSVEGGQGLGGYTFGSGTRLTVV.

This chain connects TRBV6-6 to TRBJ1-5, with D maybe TRBD1 (6 bases). This CDR3 is built from 13 residues. Trimming took off 6 bases at V and 3 bases at J, with 9 bases between the two ends. CDR1 MNHNY and CDR2 SVGAGI come from the germline V gene (reference sequence). CDR3 residues: CASSGQYNQPQHF. The CDR3 DNA follows: TGTGCCAGCAGCGGACAGTACAATCAGCCCCAGCATTTT.

The V and J genes are TRBV5-1 and TRBJ1-1; the match to TRBD1 covers 8 bases. From germline, CDR1 is SGHRS and CDR2 YFSETQ. This CDR3 is 13 amino acids long. V shed 2 bases and J 5 bases; nucleotides not matched to a gene: 2. The CDR3 reads CASSLRTGTEAFF. The CDR3 DNA follows: TGCGCCAGCAGCTTACGGACAGGGACTGAAGCTTTCTTT.

The chain is built from TRBV19 and TRBJ2-7; 9 bases fit TRBD1. V lost 5 bases, J lost 2 bases, and 4 bases stayed unmatched. CDR3 length: 14 residues. Germline loops: CDR1 LNHDA, CDR2 SQIVND (reference sequence). This chain's CDR3 is CASSPGTGTYEQYF. DNA for the CDR3: TGTGCCAGTAGTCCGGGGACAGGGACCTACGAGCAGTACTTC.

V and J are TRBV6-5 and TRBJ1-3; no reliable D call. Germline values: CDR1 MNHEY, CDR2 SVGAGI. The CDR3 spans 15 residues. V lost 5 bases and J 0 bases, leaving 11 bases between the germline ends. The CDR3 loop is CASSRRGTSGNTIYF. DNA for the CDR3: TGTGCCAGCAGTAGACGGGGTACCTCTGGAAACACCATATATTTT.

The chain joins TRBV24-1 to TRBJ2-1, with TRBD2 matching over 13 bases. The junction had 6 bases not matched to a gene; V was cut back by 3 bases and J by 8 bases. The germline CDR1 and CDR2 sequences are KGHDR and SFDVKD. The CDR3 totals 16 residues. In DNA form, the CDR3 reads TGTGCCACCAGTGATCGGACTAGCGGGGGAGAGGATGAGCAGTTCTTC. Amino acids: CATSDRTSGGEDEQFF.

The chain uses TRBV7-2 and TRBJ2-1, with 8 nucleotides matching TRBD2. Germline lookup yields CDR1 SGHTA and CDR2 FQGNSA. This CDR3 contains 15 residues. V was clipped by 5 bases and J by 4 bases; unmatched bases: 7. The DNA for the CDR3 is TGTGCCAGCAGCCTCGGGGGGGCTGTGTACAATGAGCAGTTCTTC. It yields the protein CASSLGGAVYNEQFF.

In this sample, this clone turned up once. The chain joins TRBV5-3 to TRBJ1-1; D not resolved. TRBV5-3 is sorted into the ORF group, with uncertain function. The CDR3 contains 13 residues. In nucleotides, the CDR3 is TGTGCACAAAGCCCCCGGGAGAACACTGAAGCTTTCTTT. Its translation is CAQSPRENTEAFF.

This rearrangement joins TRBV2 to TRBJ1-4; TRBD1 is a possible D gene (5 bases). Germline CDR1 SNHLY, CDR2 FYNNEI. Trimming stripped 1 base from V and 5 bases from J, with 8 bases between. The CDR3 has 14 residues. The CDR3 nucleotides are TGTGCCAGCAGTGAAGGTGCAGGGAATGAAAAACTGTTTTTT. Amino acids: CASSEGAGNEKLFF.

The CDR3 DNA sequence: TGTGCCAGTAGTATATTGAACAGGGATAATTCACCCCTCCACTTT. This translates into CASSILNRDNSPLHF. This chain links TRBV19 with TRBJ1-6; a possible D gene is TRBD1 (6 bases). Deletions cut 2 bases from V and 5 bases from J, with 10 bases between. In germline, CDR1 is LNHDA, CDR2 SQIVND (reference sequence). The CDR3 sequence is 15 residues long.

This chain connects TRBV7-2 to TRBJ1-3; possible D gene TRBD1, 5 bases. CDR1 is SGHTA and CDR2 is FQGNSA in the germline V gene. Deletions cut 1 base from V and 1 base from J, with 14 bases between. CDR3 length: 17 residues. The DNA of the CDR3 is TGTGCCAGCAGCTTAGTGGAGTTGGGGCTTTCTGGAAACACCATATATTTT. This translates into CASSLVELGLSGNTIYF.